This TCR beta chain was recovered during a study of shared clonotypes between healthy human individuals. This clone was observed once. Germline CDR1 SGHAT, CDR2 FQNNGV. This CDR3 comprises 16 residues. Deletions cut 1 base from V and 2 bases from J, with 14 bases between. Data came from immunoSEQ multiplex PCR; TCRdb stores just in-frame clones and leaves some out. The repertoire holds under 600,000 clones, with over 75% as singletons. This receptor was obtained from a woman aged 40 to 49 in good health. Some clones in this sample may be carry-over from other donors' samples. Sequenced: PBMCs. The chain has TRBV11-2 and TRBJ1-1, with D hard to call. The DNA for the CDR3 is TGTGCCAGCAGCTTAGTTATTCCCCACCTCAACACTGAAGCTTTCTTT. Its protein product is CASSLVIPHLNTEAFF.